This T cell receptor (beta chain) is from a study of T cells in Graves' hyperthyroidism and ophthalmopathy. Whole-study results and caveats: Classification by a 13 V-J model distinguished ophthalmopathy from stable hyperthyroidism.

On this clonotype: The target antigen is unknown.

RNA transcripts were the template for amplifying TCR beta CDR3 regions. When the TCR CDR3 underwent first-round RT-PCR, the HTBI primer set was used. TCRdb independently ran MiXCR on the multiplex PCR reads; one entry per CDR3 protein. This table holds 550,000 to 850,000 distinct CDR3 sequences, around 20% found once. Sequenced sample: blood. The clonotype originates from a woman in her forties or fifties with Graves' hyperthyroidism that later progressed to Graves' ophthalmopathy.

Here the CDR3 DNA reads TGTGCCAGCAGTTCTTGGTTGCCCGCCGGGGAGCTGTTTTTT. Encoded protein: CASSSWLPAGELFF. The chain combines TRBV6-2 or TRBV6-3 with TRBJ2-2; D uncertain. The CDR3 consists of 14 residues. Between the trimmed V and J ends, which lost 4 bases and 6 bases, there was a span of 12 bases. Germline V CDR1 and CDR2: MNHEY, SVGEGT.